The T cell receptor beta chain described here comes from a study of CD4+ T cells in melanoma. Study results and caveats: Neoantigen-specific CD4+ T cells in melanoma reportedly had diverse differentiation states. A reported correlation linked neoantigen-specific CD4+ T cells to CD8+, macrophage and B cell function.

The method was immunoSEQ multiplex PCR; TCRdb's version includes in-frame clones alone and lacks a portion of them. Of over 100,000 clones in the sample, 92% were seen once. About this clone itself: Antigen: not known.

The sequence derives from a human donor with melanoma. Sequenced sample: peripheral blood.

The CDR3 here is CATSRDPSGASNSPLHF. CDR3 bases: TGTGCCACCAGCAGAGATCCCTCTGGGGCTAGTAATTCACCCCTCCACTTT. The gene calls are TRBV15 and TRBJ1-6; D is perhaps TRBD1 (5 bases). CDR3 length: 17 amino acids. V lost 0 bases, J lost 6 bases, and 15 bases lay in between. CDR1 and CDR2 from the germline V gene are LNHNV and YYDKDF (reference sequence).